Below, 23 T cell receptor beta chains from the same sample are listed, as sequenced in a study of blood T cells in healthy people across ages. The second PCR ran 7 to 11 cycles with a sample-barcoded 5' primer and J-beta primers. TCRdb reanalysed the 5' RACE reads using MiXCR and keeps one entry per CDR3 protein. The sample shows some 760,000 distinct CDR3 sequences, approximately 25% of them seen only once. These data were also reused for a study on T cells of mothers and their children.

Sequencing input: blood. These receptors came from a boy between 5 and 17 years old in good health.

This clonotype has a handful of counts. This chain links TRBV4-3 with TRBJ2-1; D ambiguous. CDR1 and CDR2 from the germline V gene are LGHNA and YSLEER. Between the trimmed V and J ends, which lost 1 base and 6 bases, there was a span of 7 bases. The CDR3 totals 13 residues. The CDR3 DNA reads as TGCGCCAGCAGCCAAGGTTGGCCCAATGAGCAGTTCTTC. This encodes CASSQGWPNEQFF.

This sequence joins TRBV28 and TRBJ1-2; TRBD1 might be the D (6 bases). The CDR3 runs to 16 residues. Per germline, CDR1 MDHEN and CDR2 SYDVKM. V was cut by 3 bases and J by 2 bases, with 16 bases left in between. Here the CDR3 reads CASSFRPTDRNYGYTF. As DNA, the CDR3 is TGTGCCAGCAGTTTCCGACCTACCGACAGGAACTATGGCTACACCTTC.

The DNA of the CDR3 is TGCAGCGTTGGAGACATAAACTCCTACAATGAGCAGTTCTTC. The encoded protein is CSVGDINSYNEQFF. The rearrangement uses TRBV29-1 and TRBJ2-1; D is unclear. The CDR3 has 14 residues. CDR1 is SQVTM and CDR2 is ANQGSEA in the germline V gene. Trimming removed 4 bases at V and 0 bases at J, with 10 bases between.

The V call is TRBV7-9, the J call TRBJ2-7; 8 positions match TRBD2. V was clipped by 5 bases and J by 0 bases; unmatched bases: 6. The CDR3 totals 15 residues. The germline V gene encodes CDR1 SEHNR and CDR2 FQNEAQ (reference sequence). The CDR3: CASSVGLGSSYEQYF. CDR3 bases: TGTGCCAGCAGCGTGGGACTAGGGAGCTCCTACGAGCAGTACTTC.

This rearrangement joins TRBV21-1 to TRBJ2-7; the DNA was not used to check the table's D call, TRBD1. TRBV21-1 is a listed pseudogene. The CDR3 runs to 15 residues. The CDR3 nucleotides read TGTGCCAGCAGCAAAGTCGGGGCCCGGGGCCACGAGCAGTACTTC. Its protein product is CASSKVGARGHEQYF.

J is TRBJ2-1 and V is TRBV28, with 13 bases lining up with TRBD2. In germline, CDR1 is MDHEN, CDR2 SYDVKM. CDR3 size: 16 residues. With V trimmed by 7 bases and J by 0 bases, 3 bases remained unmatched. The CDR3 here is CASKGLAGSSYNEQFF. DNA for the CDR3: TGTGCCAGCAAGGGACTAGCGGGGAGCTCCTACAATGAGCAGTTCTTC.

The table lists this clonotype with a few counts. The V and J genes are TRBV12-3 or TRBV12-4 and TRBJ2-7; D may correspond to TRBD1 or TRBD2 (5 bases each). There are 14 residues in the CDR3. Trimming took off 2 bases at V and 5 bases at J, with 13 bases between the two ends. The CDR3 region has the DNA TGTGCCAGCAGTTTATCCAGGACACTAGACGAGCAGTACTTC. This encodes CASSLSRTLDEQYF.

This chain uses TRBV7-9 with TRBJ2-7, with D possibly matching TRBD2 (5 bases). This CDR3 comprises 14 residues. Germline V CDR1 and CDR2: SEHNR, FQNEAQ (reference sequence). Trimming cost V 1 base and J 5 bases, with 12 bases left between them. Written as DNA, the CDR3 is TGTGCCAGCAGCTTAGGTTCGGGGTATCACGAGCAGTACTTC. Amino acids: CASSLGSGYHEQYF.

J is TRBJ1-4 and V is TRBV6-2 or TRBV6-3; tentatively, D is TRBD1 (5 bases). CDR3 size: 18 residues. The germline V and J ends were trimmed by 0 bases and 5 bases, with 19 bases remaining between them. Germline V lookup: CDR1 MNHEY, CDR2 SVGEGT. In DNA, the CDR3 is TGTGCCAGCAGTTACTCGACCCGTCCGGGACCCTTGAATGAAAAACTGTTTTTT. This codes for CASSYSTRPGPLNEKLFF.

The V and J genes are TRBV27 and TRBJ1-4; TRBD1 might be the D (6 bases). Germline lookup yields CDR1 MNHEY and CDR2 SMNVEV (reference sequence). There are 13 residues in the CDR3. Trimming shortened V by 8 bases and J by 8 bases, and 15 bases separated the two germline ends. This CDR3 is CASGFTGLEKLFF. CDR3 nucleotide sequence: TGTGCCAGCGGCTTCACAGGGCTCGAAAAACTGTTTTTT.

A few counts support this clonotype. J is TRBJ1-2 and V is TRBV28, with D unclear. Germline V lookup: CDR1 MDHEN, CDR2 SYDVKM. The CDR3 covers 14 residues. The V gene lost 5 bases and the J gene lost 8 bases, with 18 bases spanning the gap. CDR3 coding DNA: TGTGCCAGCAGTCCCCGGGCCGGAGTACGCGGCTACACCTTC. It encodes CASSPRAGVRGYTF.

The chain employs TRBV12-3 or TRBV12-4 and TRBJ2-5, with 7 positions matching TRBD1. Trimming took 5 bases from V and 5 from J; bases not matched to a gene: 11. The CDR3 extends over 15 amino acids. For the CDR3, the DNA is TGTGCCAGCAGTCCACGAGACAGGGACCGGGAGACCCAGTACTTC. Its protein is CASSPRDRDRETQYF.

This clonotype was picked up a small number of times. This chain links TRBV7-2 with TRBJ1-5, with a tentative D call TRBD1 (6 bases). CDR3 length equals 16 residues. Trimming took 6 bases from V and 2 from J, leaving 17 bases between them. Germline V gene lookup returns CDR1 SGHTA and CDR2 FQGNSA. For the CDR3, the DNA is TGTGCCAGCAGATTTGTTGGGGGGCCCGGCAATCAGCCCCAGCATTTT. Its translation is CASRFVGGPGNQPQHF.

The chain couples TRBV4-3 to TRBJ2-5; 8 bases align to TRBD1. V shed 0 bases, J shed 5 bases, and the junction held 8 bases outside the gene matches. The CDR3 is made up of 16 amino acids. Germline V CDR1 and CDR2: LGHNA, YSLEER. Written as DNA, the CDR3 is TGCGCCAGCAGCCAAGATGGGCAGGGGGCCGGGGAGACCCAGTACTTC. Translation gives CASSQDGQGAGETQYF.

In its sample, this clonotype was seen a few times. This rearrangement joins TRBV28 to TRBJ2-1; D is undetermined. The end of the DNA aligns better with TRBJ2-7, so the J call may be wrong. Germline V gene sequence: CDR1 MDHEN, CDR2 SYDVKM. The CDR3 runs to 14 residues. The CDR3 nucleotides read TGTGCCAGCCCTCCACGGAAGGGATCCTACGAGCAGTACTTC. This encodes CASPPRKGSYEQYF.

The rearrangement joins TRBV19 to TRBJ1-5, with D hard to call. The CDR3 runs 14 residues. Germline V gives CDR1 LNHDA, CDR2 SQIVND (reference sequence). Trimming took 0 bases from V and 4 from J, leaving 7 bases between them. CDR3 coding DNA: TGTGCCAGTAGTATAGAGGCATCGAATCAGCCCCAGCATTTT. As protein: CASSIEASNQPQHF.

Only a few counts were recorded for this clonotype. This chain connects TRBV28 to TRBJ2-4; D call uncertain. The CDR3 has 16 amino acids. From germline, CDR1 is MDHEN and CDR2 SYDVKM. Trimming cost V 2 bases and J 0 bases, with 11 bases left between them. Written as DNA, the CDR3 is TGTGCCAGCAGTTTAGGAAGAACTCTAGCCAAAAACATTCAGTACTTC. Translated: CASSLGRTLAKNIQYF.

This chain links TRBV29-1 with TRBJ1-1; D is possibly TRBD1 (5 bases). The CDR3 extends over 13 amino acids. V was shortened by 1 base and J by 1 base, with 7 bases between the two germline ends. In germline, CDR1 is SQVTM, CDR2 ANQGSEA. The CDR3 spells CSVEGGKNTEAFF. In DNA, the CDR3 is TGCAGCGTTGAAGGGGGCAAGAACACTGAAGCTTTCTTT.

The chain links TRBV6-1 to TRBJ2-7; D not certain. Trimming took off 8 bases at V and 0 bases at J, with 8 bases between the two ends. The V gene's germline CDR1 is MNHNS and CDR2 SASEGT. This CDR3 has 12 amino acids. The CDR3 loop reads CASGRNSYEQYF. The CDR3 bases are TGTGCCAGCGGGCGGAACTCCTACGAGCAGTACTTC.

V gene TRBV25-1 combines with J gene TRBJ2-7; D assignment may be TRBD1 or TRBD2 (5 bases each). CDR1 is MGHDK and CDR2 is SYGVNS in the germline V gene. The V gene lost 6 bases and the J gene lost 1 base, with 13 bases spanning the gap. The CDR3 length is 14 residues. CDR3 sequence (DNA): TGTGCCAGCAGGCCCGGGGACCCTTCCTACGAGCAGTACTTC. Its protein is CASRPGDPSYEQYF.

CDR3 DNA: TGCAGTGCTAGTCAGACAAACACTGAAGCTTTCTTT. Translation gives CSASQTNTEAFF. The chain couples TRBV20-1 to TRBJ1-1; D not resolved. Trimming cost V 3 bases and J 2 bases, with 7 bases left between them. The CDR3 runs 12 residues. Germline V lookup: CDR1 DFQATT, CDR2 SNEGSKA (reference sequence).

The rearrangement uses TRBV20-1 and TRBJ2-7; the D is unclear. The CDR3 totals 13 residues. Germline loops: CDR1 DFQATT, CDR2 SNEGSKA (reference sequence). With 3 bases removed from V and 0 bases from J, the gap between germline ends came to 9 bases. CDR3 sequence reads: CSARIGSSYEQYF. The CDR3 DNA reads as TGCAGTGCTAGGATTGGCAGCTCCTACGAGCAGTACTTC.

This clonotype occurred a few times. The chain recombines TRBV7-3 with TRBJ2-1, with D tentatively TRBD2 (7 bases). V was shortened by 5 bases and J by 4 bases, with 15 bases between the two germline ends. Germline V lookup: CDR1 SGHTA, CDR2 FQGTGA. This CDR3 has 15 amino acids. CDR3 DNA sequence: TGTGCCAGCAGCATGGGGGGGCCGGGGTACAATGAGCAGTTCTTC. Translating it yields CASSMGGPGYNEQFF.